The 31 T cell receptor beta chains below come from one sample, sequenced in a study of T cells after yellow fever vaccination. TCRdb processed the 5' RACE reads anew with MiXCR; each CDR3 protein has one entry. The sample consists of roughly 32,000 distinct CDR3 sequences, over 9.5% of them appearing once. Sequences were derived from PBMCs, either bulk or a sorted T-cell subset (CD4+, CD8+, memory, or dextramer-sorted; not recorded which), sampled approximately 15 days after the first yellow fever vaccination. The receptors stem from a young man who received the YFV17D yellow fever vaccine.

This clonotype was detected ten times or more. The chain carries TRBV30 and TRBJ2-1; the D gene could be TRBD1 or TRBD2 (5 bases each). Trimming took off 2 bases at V and 8 bases at J, with 19 bases between the two ends. Germline loops: CDR1 GTSNPN, CDR2 SVGIG (reference sequence). This CDR3 spans 15 amino acids. This CDR3 is CAWSWPGTLLHEQFF. DNA for the CDR3: TGTGCCTGGAGTTGGCCCGGGACCCTACTCCATGAGCAGTTCTTC.

Ten or more counts support this clonotype. J is TRBJ2-7 and V is TRBV6-2 or TRBV6-3; D remains unclear. Per the germline V gene, CDR1 is MNHEY and CDR2 is SVGEGT. V lost 6 bases and J lost 3, with 12 bases in between. The CDR3 runs 13 residues. Written as DNA, the CDR3 is TGTGCCAGCAGCTCCCAGGTTGGCTACGAGCAGTACTTC. It translates to CASSSQVGYEQYF.

This clonotype rates as medium-sized (0.01 to 0.1%). V and J are TRBV4-2 and TRBJ2-5; TRBD2 matches at 12 bases. This CDR3 has 19 residues. From germline, CDR1 is LGHNA and CDR2 YNFKEQ. The V segment lost 1 base and the J segment 2 bases; nucleotides outside the gene matches: 11. The CDR3 reads CASSQVPLTLAGGQETQYF. In nucleotides, the CDR3 is TGTGCCAGCAGCCAAGTCCCCCTCACTCTAGCGGGGGGGCAAGAGACCCAGTACTTC.

Many counts were recorded for this clonotype. The chain recombines TRBV4-3 with TRBJ2-1; D unclear. The CDR3 loop spans 15 amino acids. Trimming took 3 bases from V and 6 from J, leaving 15 bases between them. CDR1 and CDR2 from the germline V gene are LGHNA and YSLEER. The CDR3 is CASSQGLLLSNEQFF. CDR3 DNA sequence: TGCGCCAGCAGCCAGGGGTTACTCTTATCCAATGAGCAGTTCTTC.

This clonotype has a count of ten or more. The chain uses TRBV11-2 and TRBJ2-2; possible D gene TRBD1, 5 bases. V lost 5 bases, J lost 7 bases, and 17 bases lay in between. The CDR3 sequence is 15 residues long. Per germline, CDR1 SGHAT and CDR2 FQNNGV. The CDR3 spells CASSDIKSGHGELFF. The CDR3 bases are TGTGCCAGCAGCGATATTAAGTCAGGGCACGGGGAGCTGTTTTTT. Looking up the rest from reference TRBV11-2 and TRBJ2-2 gives the full variable domain: EAGVAQSPRYKIIEKRQSVAFWCNPISGHATLYWYQQILGQGPKLLIQFQNNGVVDDSQLPKDRFSAERLKGVDSTLKIQPAKLEDSAVYLCASSDIKSGHGELFFGEGSRLTVL.

This clonotype was found many times. This chain joins TRBV27 and TRBJ2-1; 10 positions match TRBD1. V lost 5 bases, J lost 8 bases, and 9 bases stayed unmatched. Germline lookup yields CDR1 MNHEY and CDR2 SMNVEV (reference sequence). This CDR3 is built from 15 residues. The chain's CDR3 is CASSAPRQGAYEQFF. CDR3 DNA: TGTGCCAGCAGTGCCCCGAGACAGGGGGCCTATGAGCAGTTCTTC.

This rearrangement joins TRBV7-6 to TRBJ2-7, with 9 bases aligning to TRBD2. The germline CDR1 and CDR2 sequences are SGHVS and FNYEAQ. The ends lost 4 bases at V and 4 bases at J; junction bases unmatched: 20. This CDR3 has 19 residues. The CDR3 protein is CASSSISGLGGGAAYEQYF. For the CDR3, the DNA is TGTGCCAGCAGCTCAATCTCAGGTCTGGGCGGGGGGGCCGCTTACGAGCAGTACTTC.

This clonotype was detected many times. The chain joins TRBV5-1 to TRBJ2-3; D is undetermined. Trimming cost V 0 bases and J 6 bases, with 14 bases left between them. The CDR3 is 15 residues long. From germline, CDR1 is SGHRS and CDR2 YFSETQ. Here the CDR3 reads CASSLAALVADTQYF. CDR3 nucleotides: TGCGCCAGCAGCTTGGCCGCTCTAGTCGCGGATACGCAGTATTTT. Full variable domain (outside the CDR3, taken from reference TRBV5-1 and TRBJ2-3): KAGVTQTPRYLIKTRGQQVTLSCSPISGHRSVSWYQQTPGQGLQFLFEYFSETQRNKGNFPGRFSGRQFSNSRSEMNVSTLELGDSALYLCASSLAALVADTQYFGPGTRLTVL.

This clonotype appeared many times. The CDR3 protein is CASSQEELRTYEQYV. CDR3 in DNA: TGCGCCAGCAGCCAAGAGGAGTTGCGCACCTACGAGCAGTACGTC. The chain carries TRBV4-1 and TRBJ2-7; no definite D call. The CDR3 sequence is 15 residues long. Germline V gene sequence: CDR1 MGHRA, CDR2 YSYEKL. V was clipped by 0 bases and J by 2 bases, with 11 bases between them.

This clonotype is categorized as medium-sized. The rearrangement links TRBV5-1 to TRBJ2-2, with 9 positions matching TRBD1. The CDR3 is 15 residues long. Losses at the gene ends were 2 bases for V and 8 bases for J; bases not matched to a gene: 7. Germline CDR1 reads SGHRS; CDR2 reads YFSETQ. This CDR3 is CASSFRTGATGELFF. DNA for the CDR3: TGCGCCAGCAGCTTCCGGACAGGGGCGACTGGGGAGCTGTTTTTT.

This clonotype appeared many times. The chain combines TRBV20-1 with TRBJ2-3; TRBD2 matches at 8 bases. This CDR3 is built from 14 residues. The J segment lost 2 bases and the V segment lost 0 bases, leaving 1 base of the junction unmatched. Germline-derived CDR1 and CDR2 are DFQATT and SNEGSKA (reference sequence). Written as DNA, the CDR3 is TGCAGTGCTAGAGATAGCGGGGTCACAGATACGCAGTATTTT. This codes for CSARDSGVTDTQYF.

This clonotype was counted many times. The chain couples TRBV4-1 to TRBJ1-5, with D unclear. V was shortened by 0 bases and J by 1 base, with 10 bases between the two germline ends. The CDR3 runs 16 residues. Germline V gene lookup returns CDR1 MGHRA and CDR2 YSYEKL. As DNA, the CDR3 is TGCGCCAGCAGCCAAGAACTCAGCCCGAGCAATCAGCCCCAGCATTTT. Protein: CASSQELSPSNQPQHF.

This clonotype was seen ten or more times. V is TRBV5-1 and J is TRBJ1-2, with D perhaps matching TRBD1 (6 bases). Trimming shortened V by 2 bases and J by 0 bases, and 14 bases separated the two germline ends. CDR3 size: 16 residues. Germline loops: CDR1 SGHRS, CDR2 YFSETQ. This CDR3 reads CASSFDRPLANYGYTF. In DNA form, the CDR3 reads TGCGCCAGCAGCTTCGACAGGCCCCTTGCTAACTATGGCTACACCTTC.

This clonotype came up many times. The chain couples TRBV30 to TRBJ2-1; D not resolved. Germline assignment: CDR1 GTSNPN and CDR2 SVGIG (reference sequence). Trimming took 1 base from V and 6 from J, leaving 7 bases between them. This CDR3 is 12 amino acids long. The CDR3 region has the DNA TGTGCCTGGAGTGACGCGGTCAATGAGCAGTTCTTC. This sequence encodes CAWSDAVNEQFF.

This clonotype occurred many times. V and J are TRBV4-2 and TRBJ1-2; TRBD1 matches at 8 bases. V lost 1 base, J lost 2 bases, and 6 bases stayed unmatched. Germline V CDR1 and CDR2: LGHNA, YNFKEQ. This CDR3 has 16 residues. This CDR3 reads CASSQAGSGGNYGYTF. CDR3 DNA sequence: TGTGCCAGCAGCCAAGCGGGGTCAGGGGGCAACTATGGCTACACCTTC.

Notes on this clonotype: This may stem from a read error, because a much larger clone lies one nucleotide away. The rearrangement joins TRBV3-1 to TRBJ2-4, with D unresolved. This CDR3 is 12 amino acids long. The germline V and J ends were trimmed by 3 bases and 10 bases, with 10 bases remaining between them. CDR1 is LGHDT and CDR2 is YNNKEL in the germline V gene (reference sequence). CDR3 region: CASSHGIRIQYF. The CDR3 DNA reads TGTGCCAGCAGCCATGGGATACGAATTCAGTACTTC.

This clonotype showed up many times. The V and J genes are TRBV25-1 and TRBJ2-7; 12 nucleotides agree with TRBD2. This CDR3 contains 17 residues. The V gene end was trimmed by 2 bases and the J gene end by 0 bases; junction bases not matched to a gene: 5. CDR1 is MGHDK and CDR2 is SYGVNS in the germline V gene. The CDR3 reads CASSERPSGGGSYEQYF. As DNA, the CDR3 is TGTGCCAGCAGTGAACGTCCTAGCGGGGGGGGCTCCTACGAGCAGTACTTC.

In its sample, this clonotype was seen many times. The chain employs TRBV7-2 and TRBJ2-1; no firm D call. Germline V lookup: CDR1 SGHTA, CDR2 FQGNSA. The CDR3 has 11 residues. V dropped 3 bases and J dropped 10 bases, with 7 bases sitting between them. The chain's CDR3 is CASSFSDEQFF. CDR3 nucleotide sequence: TGTGCCAGCAGCTTTTCTGACGAGCAGTTCTTC.

This clonotype was detected only once. A much larger clone lies a single base off, so this may be a read error. CDR3 protein: CASSLALSGGDTQYF. The CDR3 bases are TGCGCCAGCAGCTTGGCGCTTAGCGGGGGGGATACGCAGTATTTT. This chain uses TRBV5-1 with TRBJ2-3, with 10 bases matching TRBD2. V shed 0 bases and J 6 bases; nucleotides not matched to a gene: 4. Germline-derived CDR1 and CDR2 are SGHRS and YFSETQ. The CDR3 totals 15 residues.

This clonotype showed up just a few times. This sequence joins TRBV24-1 and TRBJ1-2; tentatively, D is TRBD1 (6 bases). The CDR3 has 14 residues. The V and J ends lost 3 bases and 8 bases respectively, with 15 bases between them. CDR1 is KGHDR and CDR2 is SFDVKD in the germline V gene. Here the CDR3 reads CATSDPRQAYGYTF. The CDR3, as DNA: TGTGCCACCAGTGATCCCCGACAGGCGTACGGCTACACCTTC.

A note on this clonotype: This may arise from a read error, as a much more abundant clone is one base away. V usage is TRBV21-1 and J usage is TRBJ1-1. TRBV21-1 is assigned pseudogene status. The CDR3 covers 15 residues. Here the CDR3 reads CASSKEDGDNTEAFF. The CDR3 bases are TGTGCCAGCAGCAAAGAGGATGGGGATAACACTGAAGCTTTCTTT.

This clonotype occurred many times. The V and J genes are TRBV19 and TRBJ1-5; the D gene is possibly TRBD1 (6 bases). The CDR3 contains 16 residues. Germline CDR1 LNHDA, CDR2 SQIVND (reference sequence). The V and J ends lost 1 base and 10 bases respectively, with 20 bases between them. CDR3 nucleotides: TGTGCCAGTAGTATAGCCCAAGGACAGCAACGACAACCCCAGCATTTT. It translates to CASSIAQGQQRQPQHF.

This clonotype has a count of ten or more. The V and J genes are TRBV5-1 and TRBJ2-5, with 7 bases matching TRBD2. The CDR3 runs 13 residues. Germline loops: CDR1 SGHRS, CDR2 YFSETQ. V was clipped by 4 bases and J by 2 bases; unmatched bases: 2. The CDR3 region has the DNA TGCGCCAGCAGCCAGCGGGAACAAGAGACCCAGTACTTC. It yields the protein CASSQREQETQYF. Based on the CDR3 plus reference TRBV5-1 and TRBJ2-5, the full variable domain is KAGVTQTPRYLIKTRGQQVTLSCSPISGHRSVSWYQQTPGQGLQFLFEYFSETQRNKGNFPGRFSGRQFSNSRSEMNVSTLELGDSALYLCASSQREQETQYFGPGTRLLVL.

This clonotype was seen at least ten times. The J gene is TRBJ2-1, the V gene TRBV24-1; 10 nucleotides align to TRBD1. J gave up 8 bases and V 8 bases, and 5 bases lay outside the gene matches. This CDR3 has 13 residues. Germline V lookup: CDR1 KGHDR, CDR2 SFDVKD. CDR3 loop: CATMGQGTDEQFF. The CDR3, as DNA: TGTGCCACCATGGGACAGGGGACGGATGAGCAGTTCTTC.

With regard to this clonotype: This may be a read error: a much more frequent sequence differs by one nucleotide. The genes are TRBV6-5 and TRBJ2-2, with D possibly TRBD2 on 5 matching bases. CDR3 size: 15 residues. Germline loops: CDR1 MNHEY, CDR2 SVGAGI. Trimming removed 3 bases from V and 10 bases from J, with 18 bases in between. The DNA of the CDR3 is TGTGCCAGCAGTTATCTCGGGGTTTTGGCCGCGGAGCTGTTTTTT. The encoded protein is CASSYLGVLAAELFF.

Many counts were recorded for this clonotype. J is TRBJ1-1 and V is TRBV5-1, with 8 positions matching TRBD1. This CDR3 is built from 15 residues. Germline CDR1 and CDR2: SGHRS and YFSETQ. V lost 0 bases to trimming and J lost 3 bases; unmatched junction nucleotides: 4. The CDR3 protein is CASSLVGQGDTEAFF. The CDR3 DNA follows: TGCGCCAGCAGCTTGGTTGGACAGGGAGACACTGAAGCTTTCTTT.

This chain joins TRBV5-1 and TRBJ2-2; TRBD1 or TRBD2 may be the D gene (6 bases each). Germline loops: CDR1 SGHRS, CDR2 YFSETQ. CDR3 size: 17 residues. Trimming left V 4 bases short and J 4 bases short, with 20 bases between. The CDR3 sequence: CASSARGGGVRTGELFF. The CDR3 DNA follows: TGCGCCAGCAGCGCCAGGGGAGGAGGAGTGCGCACCGGGGAGCTGTTTTTT. Variable domain in full (rest from reference TRBV5-1 and TRBJ2-2): KAGVTQTPRYLIKTRGQQVTLSCSPISGHRSVSWYQQTPGQGLQFLFEYFSETQRNKGNFPGRFSGRQFSNSRSEMNVSTLELGDSALYLCASSARGGGVRTGELFFGEGSRLTVL.

This clonotype came up many times. This chain joins TRBV24-1 and TRBJ2-3, with TRBD2 identical over 7 bases. CDR1 and CDR2 (germline): KGHDR, SFDVKD. J gave up 5 bases and V 4 bases, and 8 bases lay outside the gene matches. The CDR3 consists of 15 residues. CDR3 residues: CATSDTRGYGDTQYF. DNA for the CDR3: TGTGCCACCAGTGACACGCGGGGGTACGGAGATACGCAGTATTTT.

This clonotype has a count of ten or more. This rearrangement joins TRBV25-1 to TRBJ2-5, with 7 bases lining up with TRBD1. The V gene's germline CDR1 is MGHDK and CDR2 SYGVNS. The V segment lost 2 bases and the J segment 4 bases; nucleotides outside the gene matches: 7. This CDR3 contains 15 residues. Here the CDR3 DNA reads TGTGCCAGCAGTGAAGGTCGAGGGGGCGGAGAGACCCAGTACTTC. As protein: CASSEGRGGGETQYF.

This clonotype was seen a single time. Possible read error: a much larger clone is one base away. The genes are TRBV12-3 or TRBV12-4 and TRBJ1-3; D may be TRBD1 (5 bases). The CDR3 contains 16 residues. Trimming took 3 bases from V and 0 from J, leaving 12 bases between them. The CDR3 DNA is TGTGCCAGCAGTTTGTGGGACCCCCGCTCTGGAAACACCATATATTTT. Translating it yields CASSLWDPRSGNTIYF.

This clonotype was recorded at least ten times. The chain carries TRBV12-3 or TRBV12-4 and TRBJ2-1; 9 positions agree with TRBD2. V lost 4 bases, J lost 8 bases, and 9 bases stayed unmatched. This CDR3 region has 15 residues. The CDR3 sequence is CASSSGGGAKDEQFF. The CDR3 coding sequence is TGTGCCAGCAGTTCCGGCGGGGGGGCCAAGGATGAGCAGTTCTTC.